These 17 T cell receptor beta chains share one sample of origin, sequenced in a study of T cell responses to AZD1222 COVID-19 vaccine. This table comes from immunoSEQ multiplex PCR, and its TCRdb copy is limited to in-frame clones, with some not included. The sample yields over 200,000 clones, approximately 94% seen once. The source was peripheral blood, collected 28 days after the second dose of the MenACWY control vaccine. Every receptor here comes from an adult who received the MenACWY meningococcal vaccine as a control.

The rearrangement joins TRBV28 to TRBJ1-6; TRBD1 agrees at 9 bases. The germline V gene encodes CDR1 MDHEN and CDR2 SYDVKM. This CDR3 is 15 amino acids long. Losses at the gene ends were 4 bases for V and 7 bases for J; bases not matched to a gene: 5. The chain's CDR3 is CASSSPTGGNSPLHF. DNA for the CDR3: TGTGCCAGCAGTTCTCCCACAGGGGGCAATTCACCCCTCCACTTT.

With regard to this clone: One junction end disagrees with the germline gene, perhaps due to a read error. This rearrangement joins TRBV7-7 to TRBJ1-4, with 10 bases aligning to TRBD1. The CDR3 loop spans 13 amino acids. Germline CDR1 reads SSHAT; CDR2 reads FNYEAQ (reference sequence). This CDR3 reads CASSRDRGEKLFF. CDR3 sequence (DNA): TGTGCTAGCAGCCGGGACAGGGGTGAAAAACTGTTTTTT. The whole variable domain, remainder taken from reference TRBV7-7 and TRBJ1-4, is GAGVSQSPRYKVTKRGQDVTLRCDPISSHATLYWYQQALGQGPEFLTYFNYEAQPDKSGLPSDRFSAERPEGSISTLTIQRTEQRDSAMYRCASSRDRGEKLFFGSGTQLSVL.

The chain employs TRBV6-6 and TRBJ1-1; 11 bases align to TRBD1. V shed 5 bases, J shed 4 bases, and the junction held 9 bases outside the gene matches. CDR1 is MNHNY and CDR2 is SVGAGI in the germline V gene (reference sequence). The CDR3 extends over 16 amino acids. The CDR3 spells CASSTGQGARGTEAFF. The CDR3 region has the DNA TGTGCCAGCAGTACAGGACAGGGGGCCCGGGGCACTGAAGCTTTCTTT.

V gene TRBV7-2 combines with J gene TRBJ2-3, with D unresolved. The CDR3 contains 17 residues. From germline, CDR1 is SGHTA and CDR2 FQGNSA. V lost 3 bases and J lost 0, with 16 bases in between. CDR3 region: CASSFHLLAASTDTQYF. As DNA, the CDR3 is TGTGCCAGCAGCTTCCACCTACTGGCGGCTAGCACAGATACGCAGTATTTT.

V and J are TRBV6-1 and TRBJ1-2; 10 bases agree with TRBD1. The CDR3 is made up of 17 amino acids. Looked up from germline, CDR1 is MNHNS and CDR2 is SASEGT. J gave up 2 bases and V 2 bases, and 8 bases lay outside the gene matches. CDR3 region: CASSELYGTGENYGYTF. The CDR3 region has the DNA TGTGCCAGCAGTGAATTGTACGGGACAGGGGAGAACTATGGCTACACCTTC.

V gene TRBV5-1 combines with J gene TRBJ2-7; D is possibly TRBD1 or TRBD2 (5 bases each). This CDR3 is built from 16 residues. Per the germline V gene, CDR1 is SGHRS and CDR2 is YFSETQ. The V gene lost 4 bases and the J gene lost 0 bases, with 17 bases spanning the gap. The CDR3 region has the DNA TGCGCCAGCAGCCTTGGGGGACGGCGGAGCTCCTACGAGCAGTACTTC. Encoded protein: CASSLGGRRSSYEQYF. The complete variable domain, with remaining parts taken from reference TRBV5-1 and TRBJ2-7, reads KAGVTQTPRYLIKTRGQQVTLSCSPISGHRSVSWYQQTPGQGLQFLFEYFSETQRNKGNFPGRFSGRQFSNSRSEMNVSTLELGDSALYLCASSLGGRRSSYEQYFGPGTRLTVT.

The chain has TRBV30 and TRBJ1-1; D is possibly TRBD1 (6 bases). Germline loops: CDR1 GTSNPN, CDR2 SVGIG (reference sequence). Trimming cost V 0 bases and J 5 bases, with 13 bases left between them. The CDR3 is 14 amino acids. The CDR3 loop is CAWSVLQGGTEAFF. The CDR3 DNA sequence: TGTGCCTGGAGTGTACTACAGGGAGGAACTGAAGCTTTCTTT.

The gene calls are TRBV20-1 and TRBJ2-7; maybe TRBD2 (5 bases). Trimming removed 5 bases at V and 6 bases at J, with 8 bases between. The CDR3 is 10 residues long. CDR1 DFQATT and CDR2 SNEGSKA come from the germline V gene (reference sequence). The CDR3 region is CSAGLGEQYF. CDR3 DNA sequence: TGCAGTGCTGGACTCGGCGAGCAGTACTTC.

V and J are TRBV28 and TRBJ1-5; D gene ambiguous. CDR3 size: 16 residues. The germline V and J ends were trimmed by 3 bases and 2 bases, with 14 bases remaining between them. Looked up from germline, CDR1 is MDHEN and CDR2 is SYDVKM. The CDR3 nucleotides read TGTGCCAGCAGTTTGGACCCTATCTGGCGCAATCAGCCCCAGCATTTT. Its protein product is CASSLDPIWRNQPQHF.

V is TRBV14 and J is TRBJ2-7, with 8 bases aligning to TRBD1. The CDR3 spans 17 residues. V gave up 2 bases and J gave up 6 bases; unmatched junction bases: 15. The V gene's germline CDR1 is SGHDN and CDR2 FVKESK. For the CDR3, the DNA is TGTGCCAGCAGCCAAATGCGGACAGGGTCGGTCCCTCGCGAGCAGTACTTC. Protein: CASSQMRTGSVPREQYF.

The CDR3 DNA sequence: TGTGCCAGCAGTCGAGGGACAGGGGGAGAGACCCAGTACTTC. Protein sequence: CASSRGTGGETQYF. V is TRBV6-2 or TRBV6-3 and J is TRBJ2-5; 11 positions agree with TRBD1. This CDR3 comprises 14 residues. CDR1 and CDR2 from the germline V gene are MNHEY and SVGEGT. V was clipped by 5 bases and J by 4 bases; unmatched bases: 3.

This clone has just one count. This chain uses TRBV6-1 with TRBJ1-4; D unresolved. With 2 bases removed from V and 4 bases from J, the gap between germline ends came to 17 bases. The CDR3 runs 17 residues. Germline-derived CDR1 and CDR2 are MNHNS and SASEGT. The CDR3 protein is CASSEFLAGYNNEKLFF. The CDR3 DNA reads as TGTGCCAGCAGTGAATTTCTAGCGGGGTATAATAATGAAAAACTGTTTTTT.

This clone was recorded a few times. The CDR3: CAGKILYSGNTIYF. CDR3 coding DNA: TGTGCCGGGAAGATTTTATACTCTGGAAACACCATATATTTT. The chain links TRBV6-4 to TRBJ1-3; D call uncertain. Trimming cost V 11 bases and J 0 bases, with 14 bases left between them. The CDR3 loop spans 14 amino acids. The germline CDR1 and CDR2 sequences are MRHNA and SNTAGT.

V gene TRBV5-1 combines with J gene TRBJ2-7, with a weak D call TRBD1 (5 bases). The length of the CDR3 is 14 residues. Germline assignment: CDR1 SGHRS and CDR2 YFSETQ. V lost 0 bases to trimming and J lost 5 bases, with 12 bases between them. The CDR3 protein is CASSLGGEFDEQYF. The CDR3 DNA reads TGCGCCAGCAGCTTGGGGGGCGAATTCGACGAGCAGTACTTC.

The chain links TRBV10-3 to TRBJ2-7, with TRBD2 as a possible D gene (5 bases). Germline V lookup: CDR1 ENHRY, CDR2 SYGVKD. V was trimmed by 7 bases and J by 1 base, leaving 11 bases between them. The CDR3 runs to 13 residues. The DNA for the CDR3 is TGTGCCATCATGAGCCCGGGGTCCTACGAGCAGTACTTC. This codes for CAIMSPGSYEQYF.

This clone has more than one count but fewer than ten. CDR3 region: CASRPIAPLAGVYNEQFF. The CDR3 region has the DNA TGTGCCAGTAGACCCATCGCCCCGCTAGCGGGAGTATACAATGAGCAGTTCTTC. The V call is TRBV19, the J call TRBJ2-1; 10 bases agree with TRBD2. The length of the CDR3 is 18 residues. The V gene end was trimmed by 6 bases and the J gene end by 4 bases; junction bases not matched to a gene: 15. Germline CDR1 LNHDA, CDR2 SQIVND (reference sequence).

This sequence joins TRBV6-1 and TRBJ1-4, with D perhaps TRBD1 (5 bases). V lost 0 bases, J lost 8 bases, and 16 bases lay in between. The germline V gene encodes CDR1 MNHNS and CDR2 SASEGT. CDR3 length: 16 residues. CDR3 residues: CASSEALGGGREKLFF. The CDR3 DNA reads as TGTGCCAGCAGTGAAGCGCTGGGGGGAGGGCGAGAAAAACTGTTTTTT.